Listed here are 22 T cell receptor beta chains from one sample, sequenced in a study of somatic mutations in cytotoxic T cells in rheumatoid arthritis. Assay used: immunoSEQ multiplex PCR; TCRdb lists only in-frame clones, some missing. The repertoire holds over 15,000 clones, over 80% seen once, with roughly 11% in the top ten. The specimen was CD8+ T cells sorted from blood. These receptors came from a man aged 18 to 30 with rheumatoid arthritis.

V is TRBV7-6 and J is TRBJ1-1; D unclear. The germline CDR1 and CDR2 sequences are SGHVS and FNYEAQ. V was clipped by 4 bases and J by 1 base, with 7 bases between them. CDR3 size: 13 residues. The CDR3 protein is CASSSGRNTEAFF. CDR3 nucleotides: TGTGCCAGCAGCTCGGGCCGGAACACTGAAGCTTTCTTT.

V and J are TRBV29-1 and TRBJ1-1; the D is unclear. The CDR3 loop spans 14 amino acids. CDR1 is SQVTM, CDR2 ANQGSEA, per germline. Deletions cut 5 bases from V and 0 bases from J, with 13 bases between. The DNA for the CDR3 is TGCAGCGTTTTTATCTCAGAAATGAACACTGAAGCTTTCTTT. This sequence encodes CSVFISEMNTEAFF.

This sequence joins TRBV7-6 and TRBJ1-1; maybe TRBD1 (6 bases). CDR3 length: 15 residues. The germline CDR1 and CDR2 sequences are SGHVS and FNYEAQ. V was clipped by 5 bases and J by 0 bases, with 13 bases between them. The CDR3 nucleotides are TGTGCCAGCAGCCCAGACACAGGGATGAACACTGAAGCTTTCTTT. As protein: CASSPDTGMNTEAFF.

The V gene is TRBV7-2, the J gene TRBJ2-1, with D unclear. Germline V gene data show CDR1 as SGHTA and CDR2 as FQGNSA. Trimming took off 5 bases at V and 4 bases at J, with 21 bases between the two ends. The CDR3 is 17 amino acids. In DNA form, the CDR3 reads TGTGCCAGCAGCCACAATCCCTACGCGGTCGGGTACAATGAGCAGTTCTTC. It specifies CASSHNPYAVGYNEQFF. The entire variable domain, with the rest obtained from reference TRBV7-2 and TRBJ2-1, is as follows: GAGVSQSPSNKVTEKGKDVELRCDPISGHTALYWYRQSLGQGLEFLIYFQGNSAPDKSGLPSDRFSAERTGGSVSTLTIQRTQQEDSAVYLCASSHNPYAVGYNEQFFGPGTRLTVL.

This chain links TRBV9 with TRBJ2-7, with 8 bases aligning to TRBD1. The CDR3 is 15 residues long. Per the germline V gene, CDR1 is SGDLS and CDR2 is YYNGEE. J was trimmed by 0 bases and V by 0 bases; bases with no gene match: 2. In nucleotides, the CDR3 is TGTGCCAGCAGCGTAGGACAGGGGTTCTCCTACGAGCAGTACTTC. This gives the protein CASSVGQGFSYEQYF. Full variable domain (outside the CDR3, taken from reference TRBV9 and TRBJ2-7): DSGVTQTPKHLITATGQRVTLRCSPRSGDLSVYWYQQSLDQGLQFLIQYYNGEERAKGNILERFSAQQFPDLHSELNLSSLELGDSALYFCASSVGQGFSYEQYFGPGTRLTVT.

This sequence joins TRBV9 and TRBJ2-1; 7 bases fit TRBD2. The germline V gene encodes CDR1 SGDLS and CDR2 YYNGEE. The CDR3 contains 15 residues. V was clipped by 0 bases and J by 9 bases; unmatched bases: 9. The CDR3 region is CASSVVSGAYGEQFF. The CDR3 DNA reads as TGTGCCAGCAGCGTAGTCAGCGGGGCTTACGGTGAGCAGTTCTTC.

The chain combines TRBV19 with TRBJ1-1; perhaps TRBD1 as D (6 bases). This CDR3 has 15 residues. The V end lost 3 bases, the J end lost 1 base, and 12 bases lay between the germline ends. Germline CDR1 reads LNHDA; CDR2 reads SQIVND (reference sequence). CDR3 in amino acids: CASSIVPGANTEAFF. The CDR3 region has the DNA TGTGCCAGTAGTATCGTGCCGGGGGCGAACACTGAAGCTTTCTTT.

The rearrangement joins TRBV6-1 to TRBJ2-1; 9 nucleotides line up with TRBD2. J gave up 3 bases and V 2 bases, and 2 bases lay outside the gene matches. The CDR3 is 15 residues long. CDR1 is MNHNS and CDR2 is SASEGT in the germline V gene. The CDR3 region has the DNA TGTGCCAGCAGTGAAATAGCGGGGGACTACAATGAGCAGTTCTTC. Protein: CASSEIAGDYNEQFF.

V and J are TRBV7-9 and TRBJ2-1; maybe TRBD2 (5 bases). CDR3 length: 15 amino acids. Per the germline V gene, CDR1 is SEHNR and CDR2 is FQNEAQ (reference sequence). With 2 bases removed from V and 0 bases from J, the gap between germline ends came to 8 bases. The CDR3 loop reads CASSLMGSSYNEQFF. CDR3 nucleotides: TGTGCCAGCAGCTTAATGGGGAGCTCCTACAATGAGCAGTTCTTC. Filled out from reference TRBV7-9 and TRBJ2-1, the complete variable domain reads DTGVSQNPRHKITKRGQNVTFRCDPISEHNRLYWYRQTLGQGPEFLTYFQNEAQLEKSRLLSDRFSAERPKGSFSTLEIQRTEQGDSAMYLCASSLMGSSYNEQFFGPGTRLTVL.

A single count supports this clone. V usage is TRBV6-5 and J usage is TRBJ1-2; D is unclear. CDR1 MNHEY and CDR2 SVGAGI come from the germline V gene. This CDR3 is 14 amino acids long. The V and J ends lost 0 bases and 4 bases respectively, with 9 bases between them. CDR3 sequence: CASSYSEEGYGYTF. In DNA form, the CDR3 reads TGTGCCAGCAGTTACTCAGAGGAGGGCTATGGCTACACCTTC.

V gene TRBV6-1 combines with J gene TRBJ1-5; 8 positions agree with TRBD1. The CDR3 contains 14 residues. The V gene end was trimmed by 3 bases and the J gene end by 7 bases; junction bases not matched to a gene: 5. Germline V gene data show CDR1 as MNHNS and CDR2 as SASEGT. CDR3 nucleotide sequence: TGTGCCAGCAGTGACGGACAGGGTGGCCAGCCCCAGCATTTT. It specifies CASSDGQGGQPQHF.

The chain employs TRBV27 and TRBJ1-1; D perhaps matches TRBD1 (6 bases). This CDR3 is 13 amino acids long. V was clipped by 7 bases and J by 8 bases, with 17 bases between them. Germline assignment: CDR1 MNHEY and CDR2 SMNVEV (reference sequence). In DNA form, the CDR3 reads TGTGCCAGCAAGAGGGGGTACGCAGCGGAAGCTTTCTTT. Translation: CASKRGYAAEAFF.

This chain uses TRBV4-3 with TRBJ1-3, with D possibly being TRBD1 (5 bases). Deletions cut 4 bases from V and 2 bases from J, with 12 bases between. The CDR3 covers 15 residues. Germline loops: CDR1 LGHNA, CDR2 YSLEER. CDR3 DNA sequence: TGCGCCAGCAGCCCGTCCCAGGGCCCTGGAAACACCATATATTTT. This encodes CASSPSQGPGNTIYF.

The chain is built from TRBV29-1 and TRBJ2-3; no definite D call. V was pared by 2 bases and J by 0 bases, with 6 bases between. Per germline, CDR1 SQVTM and CDR2 ANQGSEA. The CDR3 length is 13 residues. The CDR3 is CSVEWGSTDTQYF. The CDR3 bases are TGCAGCGTTGAATGGGGTAGCACAGATACGCAGTATTTT.

J is TRBJ1-1 and V is TRBV19; the D is unclear. The V end lost 2 bases, the J end lost 3 bases, and 19 bases lay between the germline ends. Germline V gene data show CDR1 as LNHDA and CDR2 as SQIVND (reference sequence). The CDR3 is 17 residues long. The CDR3 sequence: CASSIRKRVGRYTEAFF. DNA for the CDR3: TGTGCCAGTAGTATACGGAAGAGAGTTGGGAGATACACTGAAGCTTTCTTT.

This clone was counted once. The rearrangement joins TRBV5-1 to TRBJ2-7; TRBD1 is a possible D gene (5 bases). CDR3 size: 15 residues. V was trimmed by 1 base and J by 2 bases, leaving 13 bases between them. Germline V gene lookup returns CDR1 SGHRS and CDR2 YFSETQ. The DNA for the CDR3 is TGCGCCAGCAGCTTGAGGCCGGACATCGCCTACGAGCAGTACTTC. Its translation is CASSLRPDIAYEQYF.

The V call is TRBV5-5, the J call TRBJ1-6; 8 bases align to TRBD1. With V trimmed by 0 bases and J by 4 bases, 12 bases remained unmatched. CDR3 size: 19 residues. Germline lookup yields CDR1 SGHKS and CDR2 YYEKEE (reference sequence). CDR3 sequence: CASSLARTGPSIYNSPLHF. CDR3 sequence (DNA): TGTGCCAGCAGCTTGGCTCGGACAGGGCCCTCGATATATAATTCACCCCTCCACTTT.

V usage is TRBV2 and J usage is TRBJ2-3, with D maybe TRBD2 (6 bases). Trimming took 7 bases from V and 1 from J, leaving 15 bases between them. The CDR3 is 15 residues long. Germline CDR1 is SNHLY and CDR2 is FYNNEI. The CDR3 protein is CASTVGGRRTDTQYF. The CDR3 DNA follows: TGTGCCAGCACGGTAGGAGGGCGCCGCACAGATACGCAGTATTTT.

The chain combines TRBV7-9 with TRBJ1-2, with TRBD1 as a possible D gene (5 bases). The CDR3 spans 14 residues. From germline, CDR1 is SEHNR and CDR2 FQNEAQ (reference sequence). V was clipped by 5 bases and J by 12 bases, with 22 bases between them. CDR3 nucleotide sequence: TGTGCCAGCAGCCCCCCGGGCGGCAGGGTAGGAGACACCTTC. It yields the protein CASSPPGGRVGDTF.

The V call is TRBV4-1, the J call TRBJ1-2, with 7 positions matching TRBD1. The J segment lost 8 bases and the V segment lost 1 base, leaving 10 bases of the junction unmatched. There are 15 residues in the CDR3. Germline CDR1 MGHRA, CDR2 YSYEKL. This chain's CDR3 is CASSQGTLGGQGYTF. CDR3 bases: TGCGCCAGCAGCCAAGGGACCCTTGGGGGACAGGGCTACACCTTC.

The chain employs TRBV29-1 and TRBJ2-1; 16 nucleotides line up with TRBD2. Germline values: CDR1 SQVTM, CDR2 ANQGSEA. The CDR3 spans 17 residues. V shed 6 bases and J 8 bases; nucleotides not matched to a gene: 13. DNA of the CDR3: TGCAGCGTCACCGGGACTAGCGGGGGGGCCAGAATCGATGAGCAGTTCTTC. Residues: CSVTGTSGGARIDEQFF.

The chain has TRBV4-1 and TRBJ2-1, with 9 bases fitting TRBD2. The trim removed 5 bases at V and 3 bases at J, leaving 2 bases unmatched. The CDR3 spans 14 residues. Germline lookup yields CDR1 MGHRA and CDR2 YSYEKL. This chain's CDR3 is CASSSSGGYNEQFF. Here the CDR3 DNA reads TGCGCCAGCAGCAGTAGCGGGGGCTACAATGAGCAGTTCTTC.